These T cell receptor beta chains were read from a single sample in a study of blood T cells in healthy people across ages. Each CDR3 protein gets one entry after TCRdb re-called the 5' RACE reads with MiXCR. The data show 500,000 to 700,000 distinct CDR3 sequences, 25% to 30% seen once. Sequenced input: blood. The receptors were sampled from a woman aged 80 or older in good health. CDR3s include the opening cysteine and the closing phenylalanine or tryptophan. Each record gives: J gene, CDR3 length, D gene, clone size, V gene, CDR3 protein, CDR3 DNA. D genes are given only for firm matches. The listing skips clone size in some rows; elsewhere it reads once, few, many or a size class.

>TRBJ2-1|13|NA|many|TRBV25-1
CASRDYSYNEQFF
TGTGCCAGCAGAGACTACTCCTACAATGAGCAGTTCTTC
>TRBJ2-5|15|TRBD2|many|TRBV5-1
CASIKGLAGGETQYF
TGCGCCAGCATCAAGGGACTAGCGGGGGGAGAGACCCAGTACTTC
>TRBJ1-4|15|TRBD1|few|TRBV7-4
CASSLGGGLGEKLFF
TGTGCCAGCAGCTTAGGAGGGGGCTTAGGCGAAAAACTGTTTTTT
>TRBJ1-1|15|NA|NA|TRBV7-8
CASSLGGGPNTEAFF
TGTGCCAGCAGCTTAGGTGGGGGGCCGAACACTGAAGCTTTCTTT
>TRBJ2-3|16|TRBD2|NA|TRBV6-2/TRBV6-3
CASSDGRGAYTDTQYF
TGTGCCAGCAGTGACGGGCGGGGGGCATACACAGATACGCAGTATTTT
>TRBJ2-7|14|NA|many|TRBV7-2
CASSPEQILREQYF
TGTGCCAGCAGCCCCGAGCAGATTCTACGGGAGCAGTACTTC
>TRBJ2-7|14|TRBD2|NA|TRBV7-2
CASSSLGGAYEQYF
TGTGCCAGCAGCTCCCTCGGGGGGGCCTACGAGCAGTACTTC
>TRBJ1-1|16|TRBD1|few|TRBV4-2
CASSPNRGGMNTEAFF
TGTGCCAGCAGCCCTAACAGGGGGGGGATGAACACTGAAGCTTTCTTT
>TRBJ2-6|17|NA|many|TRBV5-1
CASSLVLGGSGANVLTF
TGCGCCAGCAGCTTGGTTTTGGGGGGTTCTGGGGCCAACGTCCTGACTTTC
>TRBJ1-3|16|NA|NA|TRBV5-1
CASSLDIGLAGNTIYF
TGCGCCAGCAGCTTGGATATAGGACTCGCCGGAAACACCATATATTTT
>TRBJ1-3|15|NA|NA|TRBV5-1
CASSPQGGSGNTIYF
TGCGCCAGCAGCCCTCAGGGAGGATCCGGAAACACCATATATTTT
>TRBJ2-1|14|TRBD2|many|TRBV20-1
CSARTSGGVYEQFF
TGCAGTGCTAGAACTAGCGGGGGGGTCTATGAGCAGTTCTTC
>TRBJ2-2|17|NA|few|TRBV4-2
CASSQGGNGAATGELFF
TGTGCCAGCAGCCAAGGGGGGAACGGGGCTGCCACCGGGGAGCTGTTTTTT
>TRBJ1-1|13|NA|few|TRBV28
CASSSTEYTEAFF
TGTGCCAGCAGTTCAACGGAGTACACTGAAGCTTTCTTT
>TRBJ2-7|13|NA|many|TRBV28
CASSLGGDYEQYF
TGTGCCAGCAGTTTAGGGGGAGACTACGAGCAGTACTTC
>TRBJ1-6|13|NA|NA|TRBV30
CAWGQGTNSPPHF
NA
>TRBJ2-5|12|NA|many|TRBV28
CATGLLRETQYF
TGTGCCACCGGGTTGCTTCGAGAGACCCAGTACTTC
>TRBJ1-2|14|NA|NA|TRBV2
CASSDVEGRYGYTF
TGTGCCAGCAGTGATGTCGAGGGGCGCTATGGCTACACCTTC
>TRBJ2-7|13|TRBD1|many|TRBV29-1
CSVGQGIQHEQYF
TGCAGCGTGGGACAGGGGATCCAGCACGAGCAGTACTTC
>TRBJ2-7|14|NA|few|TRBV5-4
CASSWDGGSYEQYF
TGTGCCAGCAGCTGGGACGGCGGCTCCTACGAGCAGTACTTC
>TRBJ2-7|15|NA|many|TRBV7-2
CASTSGSHLTTEQYF
TGTGCCAGCACCTCGGGCTCGCACTTGACTACCGAGCAGTACTTC
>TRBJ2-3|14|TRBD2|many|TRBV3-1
CASSQAGLADTQYF
TGTGCCAGCAGCCAAGCCGGACTAGCAGATACGCAGTATTTT
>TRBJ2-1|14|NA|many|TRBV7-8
CASSLNDFYNEQFF
TGTGCCAGCAGCTTAAACGATTTCTACAATGAGCAGTTCTTC
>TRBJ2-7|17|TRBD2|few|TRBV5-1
CASSPGLAGGPAYEQYF
TGCGCCAGCAGCCCGGGACTAGCGGGGGGCCCCGCCTACGAGCAGTACTTC
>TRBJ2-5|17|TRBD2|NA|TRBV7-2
CASSGRTSGVSQETQYF
TGTGCCAGCAGCGGTAGGACTAGCGGGGTTAGCCAAGAGACCCAGTACTTC
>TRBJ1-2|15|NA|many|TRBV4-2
CASSQGLRDNYGYTF
TGTGCCAGCAGCCAAGGGCTGAGGGACAACTATGGCTACACCTTC
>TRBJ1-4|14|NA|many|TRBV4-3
CASSQDRSEEKLFF
TGCGCCAGCAGCCAAGATAGATCTGAGGAAAAACTGTTTTTT
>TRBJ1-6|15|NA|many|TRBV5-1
CASSLEGLSDSPLHF
TGCGCCAGCAGCTTGGAGGGACTATCAGATTCACCCCTCCACTTT
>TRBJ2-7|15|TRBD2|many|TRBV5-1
CASSFWGGISYEQYF
TGCGCCAGCAGCTTTTGGGGGGGGATCTCCTACGAGCAGTACTTC
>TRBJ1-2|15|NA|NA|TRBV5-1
CASNFGQSVEARYTF
TGCGCCAGCAACTTCGGACAGTCGGTGGAGGCGCGGTACACCTTC
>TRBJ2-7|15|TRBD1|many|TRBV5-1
CASSLEDRGIDEQYF
TGCGCCAGCAGCTTGGAGGACAGGGGAATCGACGAGCAGTACTTC
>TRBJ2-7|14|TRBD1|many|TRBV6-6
CASSYRQGVYEQYF
TGTGCCAGCAGTTATCGGCAGGGGGTATACGAGCAGTACTTC
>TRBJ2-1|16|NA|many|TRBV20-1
CSARGPTGPSSNEQFF
TGCAGTGCTAGAGGCCCGACCGGGCCTAGCTCCAATGAGCAGTTCTTC
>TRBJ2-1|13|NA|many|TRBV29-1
CSVEDRGGDEQFF
TGCAGCGTTGAAGATCGAGGGGGTGATGAGCAGTTCTTC
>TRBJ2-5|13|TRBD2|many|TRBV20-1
CSAPGRGQETQYF
TGCAGTGCACCCGGGAGGGGACAAGAGACCCAGTACTTC
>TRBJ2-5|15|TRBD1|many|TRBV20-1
CSATAGTGGQETQYF
TGCAGTGCTACCGCCGGGACAGGGGGTCAAGAGACCCAGTACTTC
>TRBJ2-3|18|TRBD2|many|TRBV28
CASSLSSGLALSTDTQYF
TGTGCCAGCAGTTTATCGTCCGGACTAGCCCTTAGCACAGATACGCAGTATTTT
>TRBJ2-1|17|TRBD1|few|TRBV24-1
CATSDSLTGGSYNEQFF
TGTGCCACCAGTGATTCTCTAACAGGGGGCTCCTACAATGAGCAGTTCTTC
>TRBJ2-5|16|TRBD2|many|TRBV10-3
CAISESASGGRETQYF
TGTGCCATCAGTGAGTCCGCTAGCGGGGGTCGAGAGACCCAGTACTTC
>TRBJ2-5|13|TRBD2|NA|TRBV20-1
CSARSGRAYGQYF
TGCAGTGCTCGTAGCGGGAGGGCCTACGGGCAGTACTTC
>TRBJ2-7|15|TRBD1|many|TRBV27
CASSQGQGISYEQYF
TGCGCCAGCAGCCAAGGACAGGGGATTTCCTACGAGCAGTACTTC
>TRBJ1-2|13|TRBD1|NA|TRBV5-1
CASSQDRFYGYTF
TGCGCCAGCAGTCAGGACAGGTTCTATGGCTACACCTTC
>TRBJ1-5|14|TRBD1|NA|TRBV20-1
CSARGGQGNQPQHF
TGCAGTGCTAGGGGCGGACAGGGCAATCAGCCCCAGCATTTT
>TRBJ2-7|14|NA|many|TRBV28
CASSFSDGTYEQYF
TGTGCCAGCAGTTTCTCAGACGGTACCTACGAGCAGTACTTC
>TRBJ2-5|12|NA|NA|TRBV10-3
CAIGTGTDEQYF
TGTGCCATCGGCACAGGGACCGACGAGCAGTACTTT